Presented here are 9 T cell receptor beta chains from one specimen sequenced in a study of vaccination and CD4 T cells after COVID-19. The treatment: roughly nine-day PBMC culture with coronavirus spike peptide pools or control peptides (ViraFEST assay). For these receptors, no antigen is known. The study sequenced cultured CD4+ T cell DNA using the Oncomine TCR Beta short-read assay. TCRdb called the PCR reads again in MiXCR, with one record for every CDR3 protein. The sample gives roughly 16,000 distinct CDR3 sequences, about two fifths of which show up once; 6.5% to 8% is in the top ten. The input for sequencing was CD4+ T cells from blood, cultured in vitro, taken after SARS-CoV-2 vaccination. The receptor source for this set is a human donor who had recovered from COVID-19.

The chain links TRBV2 to TRBJ1-2; 8 bases agree with TRBD1. Germline CDR1 is SNHLY and CDR2 is FYNNEI. The V segment lost 11 bases and the J segment 2 bases; nucleotides outside the gene matches: 10. The CDR3 covers 14 residues. The CDR3 DNA sequence: TGTGCCGGAGCGCGGACAGGGCTAAACTATGGCTACACCTTC. It translates to CAGARTGLNYGYTF.

This sequence joins TRBV24-1 and TRBJ2-3, with D possibly being TRBD1 (6 bases). The CDR3 is 16 residues long. The ends were cut back, 3 bases at V and 2 bases at J, with 14 bases in the middle. Germline values: CDR1 KGHDR, CDR2 SFDVKD. As DNA, the CDR3 is TGTGCCACCAGTGATCCAGGGGTTCGGTCCACAGATACGCAGTATTTT. Protein sequence: CATSDPGVRSTDTQYF.

The gene calls are TRBV20-1 and TRBJ2-7, with 12 bases identical to TRBD2. CDR3 size: 16 residues. The germline CDR1 and CDR2 sequences are DFQATT and SNEGSKA (reference sequence). Germline trimming cut 4 bases from V and 1 base from J; bases unmatched to any gene: 8. Here the CDR3 DNA reads TGCAGTGCTACTAGCGGGAGGGCCCTAACGTCCTACGAGCAGTACTTC. Translation: CSATSGRALTSYEQYF.

The rearrangement joins TRBV19 to TRBJ2-2; TRBD1 matches 9 bases. CDR3 length: 15 residues. Germline V lookup: CDR1 LNHDA, CDR2 SQIVND (reference sequence). V lost 3 bases and J lost 3; bases outside the gene matches: 2. The CDR3, as DNA: TGTGCCAGTAGTATGGGGGACAGGGACACCGGGGAGCTGTTTTTT. Translated: CASSMGDRDTGELFF.

V is TRBV2 and J is TRBJ1-3, with unresolved D. Trimming pared 7 bases from V and 0 bases from J, leaving 10 bases between. The CDR3 totals 14 residues. CDR1 is SNHLY, CDR2 FYNNEI, per germline. CDR3: CASNREDSGNTIYF. The CDR3 DNA is TGTGCCAGCAATCGGGAAGACTCTGGAAACACCATATATTTT.

The rearrangement joins TRBV7-2 to TRBJ2-5; D not resolved. The germline V gene has CDR1 SGHTA and CDR2 FQGNSA. CDR3 length: 11 amino acids. V was cut by 5 bases and J by 4 bases, with 5 bases left in between. For the CDR3, the DNA is TGTGCCAGCAGCCGGGTAGAGACCCAGTACTTC. This encodes CASSRVETQYF.

V and J are TRBV18 and TRBJ2-7; TRBD1 or TRBD2 may be the D gene (6 bases each). Germline-derived CDR1 and CDR2 are KGHSH and LQKENI. V gave up 4 bases and J gave up 3 bases, with 13 bases separating them. CDR3 length equals 14 residues. The CDR3 loop is CASSRGANNYEQYF. The CDR3 DNA sequence: TGTGCCAGCTCACGGGGGGCCAATAACTACGAGCAGTACTTC.

The table lists this clonotype with a few counts. This chain connects TRBV7-6 to TRBJ1-5, with D hard to call. The germline gives CDR1 SGHVS, CDR2 FNYEAQ. CDR3 size: 14 residues. V was pared by 5 bases and J by 2 bases, with 10 bases between. CDR3 DNA sequence: TGTGCCAGCAGCCCACAGACGGGCAATCAGCCCCAGCATTTT. Its translation is CASSPQTGNQPQHF.

The genes are TRBV20-1 and TRBJ1-3; D is possibly TRBD1 (5 bases). Trimming took 5 bases from V and 4 from J, leaving 15 bases between them. The CDR3 extends over 14 amino acids. CDR1 DFQATT and CDR2 SNEGSKA come from the germline V gene (reference sequence). The CDR3 spells CSASARESGNTIYF. The DNA for the CDR3 is TGCAGTGCTTCCGCCAGGGAATCGGGAAACACCATATATTTT.